This TCR beta chain derives from a study of T cell responses to AZD1222 COVID-19 vaccine. Study-wide results and limits: It should be noted that donors were predominantly white British and more often female, and clonal diversity was possibly underestimated. Repertoires in all cases were sampled only once the peak T cell response had passed.

In the case of this clone: Antigen unknown.

The CDR3 runs 13 residues. The germline V gene has CDR1 MDHEN and CDR2 SYDVKM. The ends were cut back, 3 bases at V and 4 bases at J, with 7 bases in the middle. Generated by immunoSEQ multiplex PCR, the TCRdb table keeps only in-frame clones and is missing some. Among 70,000 to 95,000 clones, almost 90% were seen once, and the ten largest hold over 1.1%. The gene calls are TRBV28 and TRBJ2-1; D is uncertain. Sequencing used peripheral blood, obtained 28 days after the second AZD1222 dose. The source is an adult who received the AZD1222 COVID-19 vaccine. CDR3 coding DNA: TGTGCCAGCAGTTTGGCCATATACAATGAGCAGTTCTTC. It yields the protein CASSLAIYNEQFF.